The 22 T cell receptor beta chains reported below all come from one sample, sequenced in a study of T cells in localized non-small cell lung cancer. TCRdb keeps only in-frame clones here, not all; method: immunoSEQ multiplex PCR. The data show tens of thousands of clones, with about nine tenths seen just once and around a fifth held by the top ten. The sequences come from peripheral blood, collected before any cancer treatment. These receptors came from a male donor older than 55 with stage III squamous cell lung carcinoma.

The chain links TRBV4-2 to TRBJ2-7; the match to TRBD1 covers 10 bases. The CDR3 is made up of 16 amino acids. J was trimmed by 3 bases and V by 1 base; bases with no gene match: 6. Germline assignment: CDR1 LGHNA and CDR2 YNFKEQ. The CDR3: CASSQAWGQGNYEQYF. The CDR3 DNA is TGTGCCAGCAGCCAAGCGTGGGGACAGGGGAACTACGAGCAGTACTTC.

The V gene is TRBV9, the J gene TRBJ1-2; no reliable D call. The CDR3 has 14 amino acids. Germline V gene data show CDR1 as SGDLS and CDR2 as YYNGEE. The V gene lost 0 bases and the J gene lost 8 bases, with 14 bases spanning the gap. The CDR3 sequence is CASSVAVGSGGYTF. CDR3 sequence (DNA): TGTGCCAGCAGCGTAGCAGTGGGGTCTGGGGGCTACACCTTC.

This chain uses TRBV5-4 with TRBJ1-6; 9 bases are a match to TRBD1. V lost 4 bases to trimming and J lost 6 bases; unmatched junction nucleotides: 5. The CDR3 runs to 15 residues. Looked up from germline, CDR1 is SGHNT and CDR2 is YYREEE (reference sequence). The CDR3: CASSPSTGGNSPLHF. CDR3 nucleotide sequence: TGTGCCAGCAGCCCCTCGACAGGGGGTAATTCACCCCTCCACTTT.

The chain employs TRBV7-9 and TRBJ2-2; 12 bases map to TRBD2. After removal of 5 bases from V and 4 bases from J, the junction contained 8 bases not matched to a gene. In germline, CDR1 is SEHNR, CDR2 FQNEAQ (reference sequence). CDR3 length equals 17 residues. CDR3 sequence reads: CASSAVTSGGTTGELFF. Written as DNA, the CDR3 is TGTGCCAGCAGCGCCGTGACTAGCGGGGGAACCACCGGGGAGCTGTTTTTT.

The rearrangement links TRBV5-1 to TRBJ2-3, with D tentatively TRBD1 (7 bases). From germline, CDR1 is SGHRS and CDR2 YFSETQ. Trimming took off 0 bases at V and 2 bases at J, with 13 bases between the two ends. The CDR3 has 16 residues. CDR3 sequence: CASSLAAGGYTDTQYF. Here the CDR3 DNA reads TGCGCCAGCAGCTTGGCCGCAGGGGGGTACACAGATACGCAGTATTTT.

The gene calls are TRBV27 and TRBJ1-3; D might be TRBD1 (6 bases). The V and J ends lost 4 bases and 3 bases respectively, with 19 bases between them. This CDR3 is built from 17 residues. Germline CDR1 reads MNHEY; CDR2 reads SMNVEV (reference sequence). The CDR3 bases are TGTGCCAGCAGTTCTTCAAAACAGGGAGGTCGTGGAAACACCATATATTTT. This gives the protein CASSSSKQGGRGNTIYF.

The chain has TRBV11-3 and TRBJ1-1, with unresolved D. Trimming took off 5 bases at V and 0 bases at J, with 7 bases between the two ends. This CDR3 is 13 amino acids long. Per germline, CDR1 SGHNT and CDR2 YENEEA. CDR3 nucleotide sequence: TGTGCCAGCAGCCACGGCATGAACACTGAAGCTTTCTTT. Translated, it gives CASSHGMNTEAFF.

The chain couples TRBV5-4 to TRBJ1-2, with 12 nucleotides matching TRBD1. The V segment lost 1 base and the J segment 4 bases; nucleotides outside the gene matches: 5. Per the germline V gene, CDR1 is SGHNT and CDR2 is YYREEE (reference sequence). This CDR3 comprises 16 residues. In DNA, the CDR3 is TGTGCCAGCAGCTTGTTTGGGACAGGGGGCTTCTATGGCTACACCTTC. Amino acid sequence: CASSLFGTGGFYGYTF.

Concerning this clone itself: Other DNA sequences in this specimen translate into the identical CDR3. V and J are TRBV7-2 and TRBJ2-6; no clear D. The germline V gene has CDR1 SGHTA and CDR2 FQGNSA. V lost 1 base, J lost 0 bases, and 4 bases lay in between. This CDR3 has 15 residues. The CDR3 reads CASSLGLSGANVLTF. The CDR3 bases are TGTGCCAGCAGCTTAGGGCTCTCTGGGGCCAACGTCCTGACTTTC.

The CDR3 nucleotides are TGTGCCAGCAGTTCTTCCGGGACAGGGAGGAGGAGGCTGTTTTTT. Protein product: CASSSSGTGRRRLFF. The V call is TRBV2, the J call TRBJ1-4; 9 positions agree with TRBD1. This CDR3 spans 15 amino acids. V was clipped by 5 bases and J by 14 bases; unmatched bases: 15. The germline gives CDR1 SNHLY, CDR2 FYNNEI. The full variable domain, its missing parts supplied by reference TRBV2 and TRBJ1-4, is EPEVTQTPSHQVTQMGQEVILRCVPISNHLYFYWYRQILGQKVEFLVSFYNNEISEKSEIFDDQFSVERPDGSNFTLKIRSTKLEDSAMYFCASSSSGTGRRRLFFGSGTQLSVL.

This clone was picked up a small number of times. The CDR3 loop reads CASSQDRVPLRNTEAFF. The CDR3 nucleotides read TGTGCCAGCAGCCAAGATCGGGTGCCGTTGAGGAACACTGAAGCTTTCTTT. V gene TRBV14 combines with J gene TRBJ1-1; D is unresolved. V lost 0 bases and J 1 base, leaving 15 bases between the germline ends. Per the germline V gene, CDR1 is SGHDN and CDR2 is FVKESK. CDR3 size: 17 residues. The full variable domain, completed using reference TRBV14 and TRBJ1-1, is EAGVTQFPSHSVIEKGQTVTLRCDPISGHDNLYWYRRVMGKEIKFLLHFVKESKQDESGMPNNRFLAERTGGTYSTLKVQPAELEDSGVYFCASSQDRVPLRNTEAFFGQGTRLTVV.

V usage is TRBV28 and J usage is TRBJ2-3; 15 bases map to TRBD2. The CDR3 consists of 16 residues. The junction had 5 bases not matched to a gene; V was cut back by 5 bases and J by 5 bases. Germline values: CDR1 MDHEN, CDR2 SYDVKM. CDR3 bases: TGTGCCAGCAGTCCGCTGGGACTAGCGGGGGGAGATACGCAGTATTTT. Amino acids: CASSPLGLAGGDTQYF.

V is TRBV2 and J is TRBJ2-3; D may be TRBD2 (6 bases). Per germline, CDR1 SNHLY and CDR2 FYNNEI. This CDR3 is built from 14 residues. Trimming left V 0 bases short and J 10 bases short, with 14 bases between. The CDR3 DNA is TGTGCCAGCAGTGAAGCTCCCGGGAGTTTGGCGCAGTATTTT. Protein product: CASSEAPGSLAQYF.

This clone was observed a single time. The V and J genes are TRBV5-8 and TRBJ2-1; the match to TRBD2 covers 9 bases. Unmatched junction bases numbered 10, after V lost 6 bases and J lost 6 bases. This CDR3 has 15 amino acids. Germline-derived CDR1 and CDR2 are SGHTS and YDEGEE. In DNA, the CDR3 is TGTGCCAGCACTTTGCGGGGGGGGCGAGGCAATGAGCAGTTCTTC. Amino acids: CASTLRGGRGNEQFF.

The V gene is TRBV6-4, the J gene TRBJ1-2, with TRBD1 matching over 7 bases. The CDR3 loop spans 12 amino acids. The germline CDR1 and CDR2 sequences are MRHNA and SNTAGT. V dropped 4 bases and J dropped 7; count of bases not matched to a gene: 3. The CDR3 sequence is CASSATGVGYTF. CDR3 sequence (DNA): TGTGCCAGCAGTGCCACAGGGGTTGGCTACACCTTC.

V and J are TRBV7-3 and TRBJ2-3; D ambiguous. Per the germline V gene, CDR1 is SGHTA and CDR2 is FQGTGA. The CDR3 is made up of 14 amino acids. Trimming removed 5 bases from V and 0 bases from J, with 9 bases in between. The CDR3 loop is CASSPGSSTDTQYF. CDR3 coding DNA: TGTGCCAGCAGCCCCGGTTCTAGCACAGATACGCAGTATTTT.

This chain joins TRBV5-4 and TRBJ2-7; 7 bases are a match to TRBD2. V dropped 7 bases and J dropped 6; count of bases not matched to a gene: 16. CDR3 length equals 15 residues. Germline V gene sequence: CDR1 SGHNT, CDR2 YYREEE (reference sequence). Written as DNA, the CDR3 is TGTGCCAGCGGATCCTCCCAGGGAGGGGTCGGCGAGCAGTACTTC. It specifies CASGSSQGGVGEQYF. Combining the CDR3 with reference TRBV5-4 and TRBJ2-7 gives the whole variable domain ETGVTQSPTHLIKTRGQQVTLRCSSQSGHNTVSWYQQALGQGPQFIFQYYREEENGRGNFPPRFSGLQFPNYSSELNVNALELDDSALYLCASGSSQGGVGEQYFGPGTRLTVT.

This clone is a singleton in its sample. This sequence joins TRBV9 and TRBJ1-5; TRBD1 matches at 7 bases. With 3 bases clipped from V and 7 bases from J, the junction kept 10 bases outside the gene matches. There are 15 residues in the CDR3. Germline CDR1 is SGDLS and CDR2 is YYNGEE. The CDR3 DNA reads TGTGCCAGCAGCGCTGGAGGGACAGCAAGCCAGCCCCAGCATTTT. Encoded protein: CASSAGGTASQPQHF.

This chain joins TRBV19 and TRBJ2-3, with D uncertain. The CDR3 sequence is 14 residues long. CDR1 and CDR2 from the germline V gene are LNHDA and SQIVND (reference sequence). V lost 2 bases and J 0 bases, leaving 6 bases between the germline ends. Written as DNA, the CDR3 is TGTGCCAGTAGTATATCCAGAAGCACAGATACGCAGTATTTT. Translation gives CASSISRSTDTQYF. The complete variable domain, with remaining parts taken from reference TRBV19 and TRBJ2-3, reads DGGITQSPKYLFRKEGQNVTLSCEQNLNHDAMYWYRQDPGQGLRLIYYSQIVNDFQKGDIAEGYSVSREKKESFPLTVTSAQKNPTAFYLCASSISRSTDTQYFGPGTRLTVL.

This clone was counted a few times. The rearrangement uses TRBV5-4 and TRBJ2-3, with TRBD1 matching over 10 bases. V lost 3 bases to trimming and J lost 1 base; unmatched junction nucleotides: 2. This CDR3 spans 15 amino acids. CDR1 is SGHNT and CDR2 is YYREEE in the germline V gene (reference sequence). This CDR3 is CASSSGTGGTDTQYF. The CDR3 nucleotides read TGTGCCAGCAGCTCCGGGACAGGGGGCACAGATACGCAGTATTTT.

The J gene is TRBJ1-2, the V gene TRBV15; a possible D gene is TRBD1 (6 bases). Germline CDR1 LNHNV, CDR2 YYDKDF (reference sequence). V lost 0 bases and J lost 2, with 7 bases in between. The CDR3 contains 14 residues. CDR3 in DNA: TGTGCCACCAGCAGAGAGCAGGGGAACTATGGCTACACCTTC. This gives the protein CATSREQGNYGYTF.

V gene TRBV28 combines with J gene TRBJ1-2; D not certain. V dropped 6 bases and J dropped 7 bases, with 15 bases sitting between them. The germline CDR1 and CDR2 sequences are MDHEN and SYDVKM. This CDR3 has 13 residues. The CDR3 loop is CASRSPGGSGYTF. CDR3 sequence (DNA): TGTGCCAGCAGATCCCCGGGAGGGTCTGGCTACACCTTC.